Listed below are T cell receptor beta chains from one sample, sequenced in a study of blood T cell repertoires in COVID-19. Sequenced by immunoSEQ multiplex PCR; TCRdb stores in-frame clones only, minus some. The sample consists of about 310,000 clones, 85% to 90% of them appearing once. The sample consisted of peripheral blood. Receptors originate from a woman aged 40 to 49 with COVID-19, enrolled during active disease. The CDR3 runs from the conserved cysteine through the conserved F or W. Fields, in order: V gene, clone size, J gene, D gene, CDR3 DNA, CDR3 protein. D genes are given only for firm matches. Some rows mark clone size as missing; the rest say once, few, many or name a class of expanded clone.

V gene: TRBV5-6; clone size: .; J gene: TRBJ1-6; D gene: TRBD1; CDR3 DNA: TGTGCCAGCAGCTTGGTTGGGACAGGGGATTCACCCCTCCACTTT; CDR3 protein: CASSLVGTGDSPLHF
V gene: TRBV4-1; clone size: .; J gene: TRBJ1-2; D gene: .; CDR3 DNA: TGCGCCAGCAGCCAAGTCGTACCTACAGGATTCCTCAACACCTTC; CDR3 protein: CASSQVVPTGFLNTF
V gene: TRBV6-4; clone size: few; J gene: TRBJ1-1; D gene: TRBD1; CDR3 DNA: TGTGCCAGCAGTGAGTGGCAGGGGGCTGAAGCTTTCTTT; CDR3 protein: CASSEWQGAEAFF
V gene: TRBV28; clone size: .; J gene: TRBJ2-1; D gene: .; CDR3 DNA: TGTGCCAGCCCCCCGGCGGGGGCCAGAAGTATGCATGAGCAGTTCTTC; CDR3 protein: CASPPAGARSMHEQFF
V gene: TRBV19; clone size: .; J gene: TRBJ1-1; D gene: TRBD1; CDR3 DNA: TGTGCCAGTAGGGGACAGGGGGGCACTGAAGCTTTCTTT; CDR3 protein: CASRGQGGTEAFF
V gene: TRBV9; clone size: many; J gene: TRBJ2-7; D gene: .; CDR3 DNA: TGTGCCAGCAGCCCTCGACAGGCGCGGACGAACGAGCAGTACTTC; CDR3 protein: CASSPRQARTNEQYF
V gene: TRBV9; clone size: .; J gene: TRBJ1-4; D gene: .; CDR3 DNA: TGTGCCAGCAGCGCGTATGCCGGGAACAATGAAAAACTGTTTTTT; CDR3 protein: CASSAYAGNNEKLFF
V gene: TRBV5-1; clone size: .; J gene: TRBJ2-1; D gene: TRBD2; CDR3 DNA: TGCGCCAGCAGCCTAAGACTAGCGGGAGGGCCCGGCGGTGAGCAGTTCTTC; CDR3 protein: CASSLRLAGGPGGEQFF
V gene: TRBV11-3; clone size: .; J gene: TRBJ1-1; D gene: .; CDR3 DNA: TGTGCCAGCAGCTTGGGGGGGAACACTGAAGCTTTCTTT; CDR3 protein: CASSLGGNTEAFF
V gene: TRBV14; clone size: .; J gene: TRBJ2-2; D gene: .; CDR3 DNA: TGTGCCAGCAGCCAAGTATCGTACAGGGACACCGGGGAGCTGTTTTTT; CDR3 protein: CASSQVSYRDTGELFF
V gene: TRBV4-1; clone size: .; J gene: TRBJ2-1; D gene: TRBD2; CDR3 DNA: TGCGCCAGCAGACCCAAAGAAATTGGACTAGCGGACAATGAGCAGTTCTTC; CDR3 protein: CASRPKEIGLADNEQFF
V gene: TRBV7-2; clone size: once; J gene: TRBJ1-3; D gene: TRBD1; CDR3 DNA: TGTGCCAGCAGCTTAAGGCTGACAGGGGTAGGAAACACCATATATTTT; CDR3 protein: CASSLRLTGVGNTIYF
V gene: TRBV27; clone size: .; J gene: TRBJ1-1; D gene: TRBD1; CDR3 DNA: TGTGCCAGCAGTCAACACAGGGGGGGGACTGAAGCTTTCTTT; CDR3 protein: CASSQHRGGTEAFF
V gene: TRBV7-9; clone size: .; J gene: TRBJ1-1; D gene: TRBD1; CDR3 DNA: TGTGCCAGCAGCCCTAACAGGGGCACTGAAGCTTTCTTT; CDR3 protein: CASSPNRGTEAFF
V gene: TRBV19; clone size: .; J gene: TRBJ2-3; D gene: .; CDR3 DNA: TGTGCCAGTAGTAGACAGGGCACAGATACGCAGTATTTT; CDR3 protein: CASSRQGTDTQYF
V gene: TRBV9; clone size: .; J gene: TRBJ2-5; D gene: TRBD2; CDR3 DNA: TGTGCCAGCAACACCAGAGCGGGACCCGGGACCCAGTACTTC; CDR3 protein: CASNTRAGPGTQYF
V gene: TRBV27; clone size: .; J gene: TRBJ2-1; D gene: TRBD2; CDR3 DNA: TGTGCCAGCAGTTTGAGGCTAGCGGGGGTTAATGAGCAGTTCTTC; CDR3 protein: CASSLRLAGVNEQFF
V gene: TRBV9; clone size: .; J gene: TRBJ1-2; D gene: .; CDR3 DNA: TGTGCCAGCAGCGCCCCAGGGACTAACTATGGCTACACCTTC; CDR3 protein: CASSAPGTNYGYTF
V gene: TRBV27; clone size: .; J gene: TRBJ2-7; D gene: TRBD2; CDR3 DNA: TGTGCCAGTGGTTTCGCGGGAGGGGGCTCCTACGAGCAGTACTTC; CDR3 protein: CASGFAGGGSYEQYF
V gene: TRBV10-2; clone size: .; J gene: TRBJ1-2; D gene: TRBD1; CDR3 DNA: TGCGCCAGTTCGACAGGGGTCTATGGCTACACCTTC; CDR3 protein: CASSTGVYGYTF
V gene: TRBV24-1; clone size: .; J gene: TRBJ1-5; D gene: .; CDR3 DNA: TGTGCCACCAGTGATTTGCGGGGGACTAGCAATCAGCCCCAGCATTTT; CDR3 protein: CATSDLRGTSNQPQHF
V gene: TRBV7-9; clone size: .; J gene: TRBJ2-7; D gene: TRBD1; CDR3 DNA: TGTGCCAGCAGCACTCCCCGGGACAGCTCCTACGAGCAGTACTTC; CDR3 protein: CASSTPRDSSYEQYF
V gene: TRBV19; clone size: .; J gene: TRBJ1-2; D gene: TRBD1; CDR3 DNA: TGTGCCACCAATACCGGGACAGGGGGCTTTGGCTACACCTTC; CDR3 protein: CATNTGTGGFGYTF
V gene: TRBV6-5; clone size: .; J gene: TRBJ1-4; D gene: TRBD1; CDR3 DNA: TGTGCCAGCAGTTACTCCGGGACAGGGGATGAAAAACTGTTTTTT; CDR3 protein: CASSYSGTGDEKLFF
V gene: TRBV5-7; clone size: .; J gene: TRBJ1-3; D gene: .; CDR3 DNA: TGTGCCAGCAGCTTGGAGCGCCTTCTCTCTGGAAACACCATATATTTT; CDR3 protein: CASSLERLLSGNTIYF
V gene: TRBV19; clone size: .; J gene: TRBJ2-7; D gene: .; CDR3 DNA: TGTGCCAGTAGTATACAGTATATCCACGAGCAGTACTTC; CDR3 protein: CASSIQYIHEQYF
V gene: TRBV7-9; clone size: .; J gene: TRBJ1-5; D gene: .; CDR3 DNA: TGTGCCAGCAGCCTCCAAGGGGGTCAGCCCCAGCATTTT; CDR3 protein: CASSLQGGQPQHF
V gene: TRBV7-2; clone size: .; J gene: TRBJ2-1; D gene: .; CDR3 DNA: TGTGCCAGCAGCTTTTACGCAGGGAACAATGAGCAGTTCTTC; CDR3 protein: CASSFYAGNNEQFF
V gene: TRBV6-6; clone size: .; J gene: TRBJ1-2; D gene: .; CDR3 DNA: TGTGCCAGCAGTTACCGGCTGAGGGATGGCTACACCTTC; CDR3 protein: CASSYRLRDGYTF
V gene: TRBV28; clone size: .; J gene: TRBJ1-1; D gene: TRBD1; CDR3 DNA: TGTGCCAGCAGTGTGGGACAGGGATGGTCTGAAGCTTTCTTT; CDR3 protein: CASSVGQGWSEAFF
V gene: TRBV10-3; clone size: .; J gene: TRBJ1-2; D gene: .; CDR3 DNA: TGTGCCATCAGTGAGTCGACGGGGAGCTATGGCTACACCTTC; CDR3 protein: CAISESTGSYGYTF
V gene: TRBV18; clone size: .; J gene: TRBJ1-5; D gene: .; CDR3 DNA: TGTGCCAGCTCACCAAACGTCCCCGAGGGCAATCAGCCCCAGCATTTT; CDR3 protein: CASSPNVPEGNQPQHF